These T cell receptor beta chains were read from a single sample in a study of blood T cell repertoires in COVID-19. Using immunoSEQ multiplex PCR, the repertoire was profiled, and TCRdb retains in-frame clones only, with some absent. The repertoire consists of 250,000 or so clones, with about four fifths occurring once and the leading ten covering approximately 3.6%. The source material was PBMCs or T cells enriched from blood (not recorded which). Receptors were obtained from a man over 45 who had recovered from COVID-19. Each CDR3 is given without its conserved first and last residue. Fields, in order: V gene, J gene, CDR3 protein.

v_call: TRBV29-1; j_call: TRBJ2-1; cdr3_aa: SVHGLAGADAF
v_call: TRBV5-1; j_call: TRBJ1-2; cdr3_aa: ASSRVAIRGDYGYT
v_call: TRBV4-3; j_call: TRBJ2-7; cdr3_aa: ASSQEGAGAPYEQY
v_call: TRBV5-1; j_call: TRBJ1-1; cdr3_aa: ASSYTANTEAF
v_call: TRBV7-2; j_call: TRBJ1-2; cdr3_aa: ASSFDSSSYGYT
v_call: TRBV3-1/TRBV3-2; j_call: TRBJ2-2; cdr3_aa: ASSQVTSGANTGELF
v_call: TRBV6-2/TRBV6-3; j_call: TRBJ1-6; cdr3_aa: ASSFTGVSPLH
v_call: TRBV5-3; j_call: TRBJ2-5; cdr3_aa: ARIWDRVRETQY
v_call: TRBV15; j_call: TRBJ1-2; cdr3_aa: ATRQSGRGGGGYT
v_call: TRBV19; j_call: TRBJ2-3; cdr3_aa: ASSKPGLPPDTQY
v_call: TRBV19; j_call: TRBJ2-2; cdr3_aa: ASSIGPPATHGELF
v_call: TRBV9; j_call: TRBJ1-1; cdr3_aa: ASSSHSVNTEAF
v_call: TRBV4-3; j_call: TRBJ2-7; cdr3_aa: ASSFSGTGESYEQY
v_call: TRBV12-3/TRBV12-4; j_call: TRBJ2-7; cdr3_aa: ASSFLGEQY
v_call: TRBV7-6; j_call: TRBJ2-7; cdr3_aa: ASSLARGLAGDPSSYEQY
v_call: TRBV7-2; j_call: TRBJ1-5; cdr3_aa: ASSVHHNNQPQH
v_call: TRBV5-1; j_call: TRBJ2-3; cdr3_aa: ASTQNRGDTQY
v_call: TRBV6-5; j_call: TRBJ2-7; cdr3_aa: ASNPGTSGIYEQY
v_call: TRBV6-5; j_call: TRBJ1-1; cdr3_aa: ASSWTGGANTEAF
v_call: TRBV4-2; j_call: TRBJ1-2; cdr3_aa: ASSQERGSGLYGYT
v_call: TRBV19; j_call: TRBJ2-3; cdr3_aa: ASTLTAGADTQY
v_call: TRBV18; j_call: TRBJ1-3; cdr3_aa: ASSPGQSGNTIY
v_call: TRBV6-6; j_call: TRBJ1-2; cdr3_aa: ASTLTGSGYT
v_call: TRBV6-5; j_call: TRBJ2-1; cdr3_aa: ASLSTGGNEQF
v_call: TRBV7-8; j_call: TRBJ1-2; cdr3_aa: ASSLAIGDGYGYT
v_call: TRBV18; j_call: TRBJ2-7; cdr3_aa: ASSPRPGRTGLYEQY
v_call: TRBV4-1; j_call: TRBJ1-1; cdr3_aa: ASSQDRWGMNTEAF
v_call: TRBV15; j_call: TRBJ2-7; cdr3_aa: ATSRAINIAGSYEQY
v_call: TRBV5-1; j_call: TRBJ1-2; cdr3_aa: ASSLGAGRGYGYT
v_call: TRBV7-2; j_call: TRBJ1-5; cdr3_aa: ASSLTPGLNQPQH
v_call: TRBV6-5; j_call: TRBJ1-3; cdr3_aa: ASSSPGNTIY
v_call: TRBV27; j_call: TRBJ2-6; cdr3_aa: ASSYTQGGSGANVLT
v_call: TRBV18; j_call: TRBJ2-2; cdr3_aa: ATPGLAGVEELF
v_call: TRBV28; j_call: TRBJ2-1; cdr3_aa: ASSLGGQGGEQF
v_call: TRBV6-6; j_call: TRBJ1-1; cdr3_aa: ASSPPLRRFGQAFAEAF
v_call: TRBV5-1; j_call: TRBJ1-2; cdr3_aa: ASSLGQGLRGYT
v_call: TRBV30; j_call: TRBJ1-3; cdr3_aa: ACSVGNTIY
v_call: TRBV28; j_call: TRBJ2-5; cdr3_aa: ASSWTGNRQETQY
v_call: TRBV14; j_call: TRBJ2-5; cdr3_aa: ASSQTRGDRVWTQY
v_call: TRBV7-2; j_call: TRBJ1-2; cdr3_aa: ASSLWGEGYGYT
v_call: TRBV24-1; j_call: TRBJ1-2; cdr3_aa: ATSDPDRGHGYT
v_call: TRBV19; j_call: TRBJ2-6; cdr3_aa: ASSSRDRLSGANVLT
v_call: TRBV28; j_call: TRBJ2-3; cdr3_aa: ASTSPKQADTDTQY
v_call: TRBV5-1; j_call: TRBJ2-1; cdr3_aa: ASSLRQVGGEQF
v_call: TRBV14; j_call: TRBJ2-5; cdr3_aa: ASSQGTGHQETQY